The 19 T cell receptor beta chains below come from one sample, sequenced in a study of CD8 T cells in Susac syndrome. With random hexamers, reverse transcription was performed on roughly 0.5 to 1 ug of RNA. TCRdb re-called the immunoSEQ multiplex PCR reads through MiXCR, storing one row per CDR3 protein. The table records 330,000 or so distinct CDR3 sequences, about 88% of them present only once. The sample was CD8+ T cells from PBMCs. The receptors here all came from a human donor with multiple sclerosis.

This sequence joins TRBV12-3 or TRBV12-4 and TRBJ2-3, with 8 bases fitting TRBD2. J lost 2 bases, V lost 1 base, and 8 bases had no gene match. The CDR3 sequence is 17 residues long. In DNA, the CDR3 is TGTGCCAGCAGTTTAGAGTTGGCGGGAGGTGACACAGATACGCAGTATTTT. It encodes CASSLELAGGDTDTQYF.

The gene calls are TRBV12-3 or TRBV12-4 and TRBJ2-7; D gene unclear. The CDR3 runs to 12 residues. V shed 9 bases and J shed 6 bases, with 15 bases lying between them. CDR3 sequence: CASSRTSGEQYF. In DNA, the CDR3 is TGTGCCAGTAGCCGCACTTCGGGCGAGCAGTACTTC.

CDR3 coding DNA: TGTGCCAGCAGCTTCATCCGGGACAGATGTCAAGAGACCCAGTACTTC. It yields the protein CASSFIRDRCQETQYF. The chain has TRBV12-1 and TRBJ2-5; the table gives TRBD1 as D, unverified against the DNA. TRBV12-1 corresponds to a pseudogene. This CDR3 comprises 16 residues.

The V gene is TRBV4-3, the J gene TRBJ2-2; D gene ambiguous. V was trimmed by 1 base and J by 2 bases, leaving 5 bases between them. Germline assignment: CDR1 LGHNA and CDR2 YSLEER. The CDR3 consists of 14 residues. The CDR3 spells CASSQVANTGELFF. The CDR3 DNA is TGCGCCAGCAGCCAAGTGGCAAACACCGGGGAGCTGTTTTTT.

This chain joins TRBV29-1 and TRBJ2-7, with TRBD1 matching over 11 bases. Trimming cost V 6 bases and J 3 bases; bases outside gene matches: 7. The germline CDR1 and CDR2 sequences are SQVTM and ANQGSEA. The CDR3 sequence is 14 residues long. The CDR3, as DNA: TGCAGCGTCCGAATGGGACAGGGGGGCTACGAGCAGTACTTC. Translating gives CSVRMGQGGYEQYF.

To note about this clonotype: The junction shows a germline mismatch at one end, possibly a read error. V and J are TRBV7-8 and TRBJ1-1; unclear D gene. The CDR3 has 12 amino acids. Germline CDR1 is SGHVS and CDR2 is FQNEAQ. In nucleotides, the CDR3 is TGTCCCAGCAGCTTCCTGAACACTGAAGCTTTCTTT. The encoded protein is CPSSFLNTEAFF.

The CDR3 is CASSLPGGGSYNEQFF. CDR3 in DNA: TGTGCCAGCAGCCTCCCTGGGGGCGGGAGCTACAATGAGCAGTTCTTC. This chain connects TRBV9 to TRBJ2-1; maybe TRBD2 (7 bases). With 4 bases removed from V and 3 bases from J, the gap between germline ends came to 17 bases. CDR1 and CDR2 (germline): SGDLS, YYNGEE. This CDR3 is built from 16 residues.

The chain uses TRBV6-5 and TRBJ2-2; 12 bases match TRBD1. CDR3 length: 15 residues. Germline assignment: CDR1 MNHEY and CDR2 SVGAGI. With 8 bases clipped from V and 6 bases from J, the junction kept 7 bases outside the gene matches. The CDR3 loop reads CASGGTGGRSGELFF. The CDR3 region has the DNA TGTGCCAGCGGGGGGACAGGGGGCAGATCCGGGGAGCTGTTTTTT.

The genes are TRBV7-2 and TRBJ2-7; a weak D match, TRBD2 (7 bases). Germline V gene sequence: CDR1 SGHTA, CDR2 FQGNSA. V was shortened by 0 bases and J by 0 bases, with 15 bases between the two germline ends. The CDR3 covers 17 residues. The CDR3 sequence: CASSLAAYRDYSYEQYF. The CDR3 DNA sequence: TGTGCCAGCAGCTTAGCCGCTTACAGGGACTACTCCTACGAGCAGTACTTC.

The CDR3, as DNA: TGTGCCAGCAGCCAAGTCTCAGGGTCTCATGGCTACACCTTC. It yields the protein CASSQVSGSHGYTF. The chain recombines TRBV3-1 with TRBJ1-2; possibly TRBD1 for D (5 bases). Deletions cut 1 base from V and 6 bases from J, with 12 bases between. The CDR3 has 14 amino acids. Per germline, CDR1 LGHDT and CDR2 YNNKEL (reference sequence).

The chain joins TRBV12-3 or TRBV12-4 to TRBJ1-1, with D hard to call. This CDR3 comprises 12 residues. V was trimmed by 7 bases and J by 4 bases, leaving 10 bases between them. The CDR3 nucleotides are TGTGCCAGCACGAAAGAGAGCACTGAAGCTTTCTTT. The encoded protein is CASTKESTEAFF.

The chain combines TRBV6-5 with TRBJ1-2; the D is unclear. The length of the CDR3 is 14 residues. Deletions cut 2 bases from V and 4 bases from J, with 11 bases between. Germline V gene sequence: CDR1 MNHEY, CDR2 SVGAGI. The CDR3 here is CASSYRARSYGYTF. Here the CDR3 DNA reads TGTGCCAGCAGTTACCGGGCCAGGTCCTATGGCTACACCTTC.

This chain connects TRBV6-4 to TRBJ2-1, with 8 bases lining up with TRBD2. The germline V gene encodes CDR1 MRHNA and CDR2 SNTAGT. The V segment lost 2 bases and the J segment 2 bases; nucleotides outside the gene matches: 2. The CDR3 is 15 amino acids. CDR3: CASSDGAGAYNEQFF. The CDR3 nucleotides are TGTGCCAGCAGTGACGGAGCGGGGGCCTACAATGAGCAGTTCTTC.

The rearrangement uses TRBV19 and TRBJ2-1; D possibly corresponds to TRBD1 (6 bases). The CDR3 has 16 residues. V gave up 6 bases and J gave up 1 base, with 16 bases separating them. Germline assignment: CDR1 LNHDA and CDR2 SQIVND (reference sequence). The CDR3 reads CASSRARGQSYNEQFF. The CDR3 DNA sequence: TGTGCCAGTAGCCGGGCTAGGGGACAATCCTACAATGAGCAGTTCTTC.

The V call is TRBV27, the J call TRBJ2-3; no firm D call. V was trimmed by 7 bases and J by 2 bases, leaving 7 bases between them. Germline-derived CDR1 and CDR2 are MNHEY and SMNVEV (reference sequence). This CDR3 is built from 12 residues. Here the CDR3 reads CASTSLTDTQYF. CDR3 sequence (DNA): TGTGCCAGCACTTCTCTCACAGATACGCAGTATTTT.

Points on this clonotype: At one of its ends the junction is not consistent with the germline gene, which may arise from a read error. The CDR3 loop reads CASRQGTGDSTEAFF. The CDR3 coding sequence is TGCGCCAGCAGGCAAGGGACAGGTGATTCCACTGAAGCTTTCTTT. The V and J genes are TRBV4-3 and TRBJ1-1; 8 bases match TRBD1. The CDR3 contains 15 residues. Germline V gives CDR1 LGHNA, CDR2 YSLEER.

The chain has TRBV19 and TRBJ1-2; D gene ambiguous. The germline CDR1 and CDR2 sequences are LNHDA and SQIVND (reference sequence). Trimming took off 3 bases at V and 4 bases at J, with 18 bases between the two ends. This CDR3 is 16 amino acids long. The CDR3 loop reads CASSIFSAHTIYGYTF. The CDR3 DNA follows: TGTGCCAGTAGTATTTTTTCGGCTCACACAATCTATGGCTACACCTTC.

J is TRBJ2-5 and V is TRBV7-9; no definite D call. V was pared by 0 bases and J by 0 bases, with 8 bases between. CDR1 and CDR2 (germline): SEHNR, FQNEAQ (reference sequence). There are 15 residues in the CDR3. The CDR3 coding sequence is TGTGCCAGCAGCTTAGCTGGCGAGCACCAAGAGACCCAGTACTTC. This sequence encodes CASSLAGEHQETQYF.

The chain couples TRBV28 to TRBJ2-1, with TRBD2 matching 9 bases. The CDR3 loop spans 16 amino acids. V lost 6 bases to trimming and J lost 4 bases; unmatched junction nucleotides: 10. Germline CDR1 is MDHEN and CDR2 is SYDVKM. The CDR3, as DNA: TGTGCCAGCAGCCCGCCGACTAGCGGAGTTTACAATGAGCAGTTCTTC. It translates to CASSPPTSGVYNEQFF.